A single T cell receptor (beta chain) is shown here with its context. What antigen it recognizes has not been identified. Per-base quality was not reported, and no clone a single base away is much larger than it. The sample comes from a study of blood T cell repertoires in COVID-19 (dated by TCRdb to the early 2020s). Background for the entire study: Samples covering the acute and convalescent phases of COVID-19 were provided by collaborators in the United States, Italy and Spain. Where available, HLA class I and class II types were obtained from metadata supplied by the sample provider rather than from assay-based typing. Sample metadata almost always included a de-identified subject ID, COVID-19 status, age in years and sex. The material from the prospective study consisted of cDNA or gDNA derived from T cells, B-cell-depleted T cells, or PBMCs. The samples were drawn from two sources: the first 160 participants of the ongoing ImmuneRACE study, and approximately 1,300 subjects contributed by 6 global collaborators. Subjects who had been exposed to COVID-19, were actively infected with it, or had recovered from it provided the deeply sampled blood TCRbeta repertoires that made up the dataset. The repertoires were released in a freely available public database intended as a resource for research on the immune response to SARS-CoV-2. Beyond this particular receptor, the publication reports: The quantity of clinical and demographic metadata differed by source and by participant and was supplied without curation.

TCRbeta CDR3 regions were amplified from genomic DNA by means of the immunoSEQ Assay, a bias-controlled multiplex PCR. The published analysis was carried out like this. The number of nucleated cells in each sample was estimated from the amplification of reference gene primers within the assay. To quantify the absolute abundance of each unique TCRbeta CDR3 rearrangement, sequence reads were collapsed and filtered. For each sample, productive Simpson clonality was calculated as the square root of Simpson's diversity index across productive rearrangements. TCRdb provides this immuneACCESS table in a form limited to in-frame rearrangements. Some clones are lacking; in checked studies, under half of them reflect an unresolved V gene, and why the rest are absent is not known. V and J calls and clone size come straight from that table; D and trimming were deduced from the DNA. The sample includes some 250,000 clones, with 65% to 85% observed a single time. The ten largest clones take up approximately 4.8% of the sample.

According to the germline V gene (reference sequence), CDR1 reads SEHNR and CDR2 reads FQNEAQ. Inclusive of the bounding cysteine and phenylalanine, the CDR3 is 15 residues long. Just the 45-base CDR3 DNA is kept, in frame starting at base 1. V is shortened by 5 bases, J by 1 base, and the region joining them spans 14 bases. Whole blood was collected in K2EDTA tubes by collaborating institutions according to the institutions' own protocols. For TCRbeta analysis, collaborator samples were shipped as frozen whole blood, as isolated PBMCs, or as DNA extracted from either sample type. The sample taken for sequencing was peripheral blood. This receptor chain uses TRBV7-9 and TRBJ1-1; the D segment could be TRBD1, given 6 matching bases. This clonotype originated in a man over 45 with active or convalescent COVID-19. DNA sequence: TGTGCCAGCAGCCCCCTCAGGACAGCGAACACTGAAGCTTTCTTT. It encodes CASSPLRTANTEAFF.